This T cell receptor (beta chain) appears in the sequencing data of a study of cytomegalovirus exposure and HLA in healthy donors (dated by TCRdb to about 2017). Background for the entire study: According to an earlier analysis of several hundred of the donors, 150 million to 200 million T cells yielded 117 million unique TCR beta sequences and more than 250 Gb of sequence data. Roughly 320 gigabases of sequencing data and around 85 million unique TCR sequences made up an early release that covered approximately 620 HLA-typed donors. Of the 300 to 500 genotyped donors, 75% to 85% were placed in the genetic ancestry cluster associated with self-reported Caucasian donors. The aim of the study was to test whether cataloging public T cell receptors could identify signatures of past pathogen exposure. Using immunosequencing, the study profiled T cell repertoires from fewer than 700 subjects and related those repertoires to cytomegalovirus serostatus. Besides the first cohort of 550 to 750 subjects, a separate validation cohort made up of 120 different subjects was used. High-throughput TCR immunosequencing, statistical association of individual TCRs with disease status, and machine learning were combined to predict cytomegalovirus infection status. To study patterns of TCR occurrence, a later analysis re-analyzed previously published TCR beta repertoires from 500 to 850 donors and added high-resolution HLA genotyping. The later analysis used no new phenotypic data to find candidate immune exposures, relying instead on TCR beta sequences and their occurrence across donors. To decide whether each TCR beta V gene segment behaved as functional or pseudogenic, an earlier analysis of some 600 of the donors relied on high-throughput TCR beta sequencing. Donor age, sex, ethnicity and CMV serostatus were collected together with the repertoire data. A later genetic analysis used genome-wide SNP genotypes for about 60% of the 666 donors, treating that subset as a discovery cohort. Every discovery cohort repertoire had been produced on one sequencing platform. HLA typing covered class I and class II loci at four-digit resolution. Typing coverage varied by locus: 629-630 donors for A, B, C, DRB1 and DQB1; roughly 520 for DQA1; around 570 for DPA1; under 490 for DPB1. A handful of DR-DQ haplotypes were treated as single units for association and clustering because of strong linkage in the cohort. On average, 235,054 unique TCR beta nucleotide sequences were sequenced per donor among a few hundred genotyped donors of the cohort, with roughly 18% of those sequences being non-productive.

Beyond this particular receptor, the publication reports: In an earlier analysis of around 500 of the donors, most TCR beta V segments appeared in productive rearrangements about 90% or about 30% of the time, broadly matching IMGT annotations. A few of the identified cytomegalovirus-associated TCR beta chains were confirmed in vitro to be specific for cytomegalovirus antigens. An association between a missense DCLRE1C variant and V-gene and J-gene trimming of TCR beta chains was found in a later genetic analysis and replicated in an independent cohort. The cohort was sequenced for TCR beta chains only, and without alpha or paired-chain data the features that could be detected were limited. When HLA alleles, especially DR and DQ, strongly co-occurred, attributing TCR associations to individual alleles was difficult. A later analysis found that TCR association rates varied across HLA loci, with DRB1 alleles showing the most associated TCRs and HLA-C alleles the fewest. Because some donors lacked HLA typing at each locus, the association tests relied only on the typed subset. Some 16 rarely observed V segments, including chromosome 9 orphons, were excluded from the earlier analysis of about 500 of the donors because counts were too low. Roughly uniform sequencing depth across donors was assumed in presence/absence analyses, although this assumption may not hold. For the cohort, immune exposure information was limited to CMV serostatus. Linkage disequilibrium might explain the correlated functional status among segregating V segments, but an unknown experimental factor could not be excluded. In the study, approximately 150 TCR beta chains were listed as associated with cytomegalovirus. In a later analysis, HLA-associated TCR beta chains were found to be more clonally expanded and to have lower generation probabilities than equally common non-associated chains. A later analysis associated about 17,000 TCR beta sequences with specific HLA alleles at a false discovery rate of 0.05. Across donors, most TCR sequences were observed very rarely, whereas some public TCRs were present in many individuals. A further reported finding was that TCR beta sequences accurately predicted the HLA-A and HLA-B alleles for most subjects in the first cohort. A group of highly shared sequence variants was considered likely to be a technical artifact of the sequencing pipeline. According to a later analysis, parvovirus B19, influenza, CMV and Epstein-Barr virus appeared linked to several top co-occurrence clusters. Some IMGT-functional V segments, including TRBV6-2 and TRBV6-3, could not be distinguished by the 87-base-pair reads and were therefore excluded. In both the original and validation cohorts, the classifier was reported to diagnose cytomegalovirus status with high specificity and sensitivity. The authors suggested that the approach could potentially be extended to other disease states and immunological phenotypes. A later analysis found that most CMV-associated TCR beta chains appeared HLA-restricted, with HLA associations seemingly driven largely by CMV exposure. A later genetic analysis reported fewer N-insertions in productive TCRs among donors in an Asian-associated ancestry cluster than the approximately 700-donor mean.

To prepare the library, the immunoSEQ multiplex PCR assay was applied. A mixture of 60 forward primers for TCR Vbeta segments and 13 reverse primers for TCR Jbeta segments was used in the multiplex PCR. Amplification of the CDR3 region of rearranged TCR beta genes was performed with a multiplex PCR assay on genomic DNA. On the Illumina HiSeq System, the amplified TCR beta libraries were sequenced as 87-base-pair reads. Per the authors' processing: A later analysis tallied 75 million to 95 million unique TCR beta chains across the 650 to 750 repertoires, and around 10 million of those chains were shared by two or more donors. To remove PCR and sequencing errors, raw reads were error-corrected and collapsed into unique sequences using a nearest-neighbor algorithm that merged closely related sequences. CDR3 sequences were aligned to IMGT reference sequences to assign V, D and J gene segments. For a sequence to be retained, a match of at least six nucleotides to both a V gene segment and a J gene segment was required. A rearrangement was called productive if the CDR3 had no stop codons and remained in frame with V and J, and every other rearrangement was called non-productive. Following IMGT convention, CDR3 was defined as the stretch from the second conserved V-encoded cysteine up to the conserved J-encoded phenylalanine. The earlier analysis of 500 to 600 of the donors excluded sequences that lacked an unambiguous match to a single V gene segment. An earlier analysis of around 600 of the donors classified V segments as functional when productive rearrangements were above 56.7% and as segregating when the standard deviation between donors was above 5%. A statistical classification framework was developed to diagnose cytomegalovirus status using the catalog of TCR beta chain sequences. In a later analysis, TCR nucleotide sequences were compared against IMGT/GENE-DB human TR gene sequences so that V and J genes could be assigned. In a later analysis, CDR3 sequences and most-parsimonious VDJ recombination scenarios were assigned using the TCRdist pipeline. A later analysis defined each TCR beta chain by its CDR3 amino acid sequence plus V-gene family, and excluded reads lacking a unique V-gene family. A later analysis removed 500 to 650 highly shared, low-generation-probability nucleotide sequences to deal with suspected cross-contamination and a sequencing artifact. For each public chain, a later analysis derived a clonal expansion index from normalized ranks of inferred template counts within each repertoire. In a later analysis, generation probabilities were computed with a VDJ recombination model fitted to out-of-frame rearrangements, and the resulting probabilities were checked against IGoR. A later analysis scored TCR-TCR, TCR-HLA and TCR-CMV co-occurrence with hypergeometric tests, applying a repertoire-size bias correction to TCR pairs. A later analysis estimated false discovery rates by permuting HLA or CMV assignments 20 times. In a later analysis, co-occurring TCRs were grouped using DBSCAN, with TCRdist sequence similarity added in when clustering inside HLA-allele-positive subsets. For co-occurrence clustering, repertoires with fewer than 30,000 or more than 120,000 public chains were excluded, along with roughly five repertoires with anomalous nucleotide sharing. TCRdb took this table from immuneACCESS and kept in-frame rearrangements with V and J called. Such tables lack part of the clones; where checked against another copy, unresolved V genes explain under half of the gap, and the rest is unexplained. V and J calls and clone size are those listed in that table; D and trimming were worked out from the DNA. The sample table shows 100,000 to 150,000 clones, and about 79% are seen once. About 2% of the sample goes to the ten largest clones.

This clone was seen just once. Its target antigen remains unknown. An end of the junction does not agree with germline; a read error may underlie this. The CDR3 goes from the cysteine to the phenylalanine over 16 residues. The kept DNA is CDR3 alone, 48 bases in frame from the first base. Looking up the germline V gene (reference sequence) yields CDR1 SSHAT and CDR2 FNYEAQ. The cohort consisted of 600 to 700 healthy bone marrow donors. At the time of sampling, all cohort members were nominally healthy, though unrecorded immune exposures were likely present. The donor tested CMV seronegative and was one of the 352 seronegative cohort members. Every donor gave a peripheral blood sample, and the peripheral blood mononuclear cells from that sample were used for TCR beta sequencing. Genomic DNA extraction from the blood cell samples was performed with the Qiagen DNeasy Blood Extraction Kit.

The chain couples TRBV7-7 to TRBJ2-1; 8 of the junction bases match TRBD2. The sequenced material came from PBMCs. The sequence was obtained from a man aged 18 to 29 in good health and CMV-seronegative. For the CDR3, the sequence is CASSFWSGSSYNEQFF. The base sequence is TGTGCTAGCAGCTTCTGGAGCGGGAGCTCCTACAATGAGCAGTTCTTC.